The 22 T cell receptor beta chains listed next were all sequenced from one sample in a study of cytomegalovirus exposure and HLA in healthy donors. PCR involved 60 Vbeta and 13 Jbeta primers. Repertoires were generated with immunoSEQ multiplex PCR, while TCRdb's copy carries only in-frame clones and drops some. The sample consists of approximately 150,000 clones, roughly a tenth of them appearing once. The sequencing sample was made of PBMCs. The receptors were gathered from a male donor in good health and CMV-seronegative.

This clone was seen only a few times. This chain uses TRBV19 with TRBJ2-1; the D is unclear. Germline V CDR1 and CDR2: LNHDA, SQIVND (reference sequence). Deletions cut 6 bases from V and 5 bases from J, with 14 bases between. There are 14 residues in the CDR3. This CDR3 is CASSPRNMDNEQFF. As DNA, the CDR3 is TGTGCCAGTAGCCCGAGGAATATGGACAATGAGCAGTTCTTC. Full variable domain (rest looked up from reference TRBV19 and TRBJ2-1): DGGITQSPKYLFRKEGQNVTLSCEQNLNHDAMYWYRQDPGQGLRLIYYSQIVNDFQKGDIAEGYSVSREKKESFPLTVTSAQKNPTAFYLCASSPRNMDNEQFFGPGTRLTVL.

This clone appeared a few times. The rearrangement links TRBV28 to TRBJ2-5; 7 bases fit TRBD2. The V gene end was trimmed by 5 bases and the J gene end by 4 bases; junction bases not matched to a gene: 10. Germline V gene data show CDR1 as MDHEN and CDR2 as SYDVKM. The CDR3 length is 15 residues. The CDR3 DNA is TGTGCCAGCAGTCCGCTGGGGGGGTACGCAGAGACCCAGTACTTC. Encoded protein: CASSPLGGYAETQYF.

The chain employs TRBV27 and TRBJ1-1; 11 nucleotides agree with TRBD1. V lost 10 bases to trimming and J lost 5 bases; unmatched junction nucleotides: 6. Germline values: CDR1 MNHEY, CDR2 SMNVEV (reference sequence). CDR3 size: 13 residues. The DNA for the CDR3 is TGTGCCACCCTGGGACAGGGGGGGACTGAAGCTTTCTTT. Amino acids: CATLGQGGTEAFF.

This chain joins TRBV5-4 and TRBJ1-1, with 11 bases matching TRBD1. Germline V CDR1 and CDR2: SGHNT, YYREEE (reference sequence). The J segment lost 4 bases and the V segment lost 9 bases, leaving 11 bases of the junction unmatched. CDR3 length: 15 residues. CDR3 nucleotides: TGTGCCACCCAGGAATCCGGGACAGGGGGCACTGAAGCTTTCTTT. It translates to CATQESGTGGTEAFF.

The chain recombines TRBV6-6 with TRBJ2-5; 9 bases fit TRBD1. The CDR3 loop spans 14 amino acids. The V gene's germline CDR1 is MNHNY and CDR2 SVGAGI (reference sequence). V gave up 9 bases and J gave up 2 bases; unmatched junction bases: 7. The CDR3 is CASCRDRVQETQYF. CDR3 sequence (DNA): TGTGCCAGTTGCCGGGACAGGGTTCAAGAGACCCAGTACTTC.

This clone was seen a handful of times. At the DNA level, this CDR3 is encoded by other sequences in the same sample as well. The CDR3 sequence is CASSLIGTIEAFF. CDR3 nucleotide sequence: TGTGCCAGCAGCTTAATAGGGACAATTGAAGCTTTCTTT. The genes are TRBV11-1 and TRBJ1-1; D is possibly TRBD1 (6 bases). The CDR3 contains 13 residues. The germline CDR1 and CDR2 sequences are SGHAT and FQDESV (reference sequence). Trimming stripped 2 bases from V and 7 bases from J, with 11 bases between. The whole variable domain, remainder taken from reference TRBV11-1 and TRBJ1-1, is EAEVAQSPRYKITEKSQAVAFWCDPISGHATLYWYRQILGQGPELLVQFQDESVVDDSQLPKDRFSAERLKGVDSTLKIQPAELGDSAMYLCASSLIGTIEAFFGQGTRLTVV.

This rearrangement joins TRBV27 to TRBJ2-5; the D gene is possibly TRBD2 (6 bases). This CDR3 has 17 residues. Germline loops: CDR1 MNHEY, CDR2 SMNVEV (reference sequence). V was cut by 7 bases and J by 5 bases, with 26 bases left in between. This CDR3 reads CASTPFRGTPVVETQYF. The CDR3 DNA sequence: TGTGCCAGCACCCCCTTCCGGGGGACGCCAGTCGTCGAGACCCAGTACTTC.

The sample holds a few counts of this clone. V and J are TRBV7-9 and TRBJ2-7, with unresolved D. The CDR3 extends over 12 amino acids. V was clipped by 5 bases and J by 0 bases, with 5 bases between them. Germline lookup yields CDR1 SEHNR and CDR2 FQNEAQ (reference sequence). CDR3 DNA: TGTGCCAGCAGCCTAAGCTCCTACGAGCAGTACTTC. It specifies CASSLSSYEQYF.

This clone appeared a few times. The chain employs TRBV4-2 and TRBJ1-5; D not resolved. V lost 0 bases and J lost 7, with 16 bases in between. Germline CDR1 LGHNA, CDR2 YNFKEQ. The CDR3 totals 16 residues. The CDR3: CASSQDLWRVDQPQHF. The CDR3, as DNA: TGTGCCAGCAGCCAAGATTTATGGAGGGTGGACCAGCCCCAGCATTTT.

V is TRBV9 and J is TRBJ2-2; 7 nucleotides agree with TRBD1. Germline V lookup: CDR1 SGDLS, CDR2 YYNGEE. Trimming cost V 3 bases and J 5 bases; bases outside gene matches: 4. The CDR3 covers 14 residues. In DNA form, the CDR3 reads TGTGCCAGCAGCGCCTTGACAGGGACCGGGGAGCTGTTTTTT. Its translation is CASSALTGTGELFF. Drawing the rest from reference TRBV9 and TRBJ2-2, the complete variable domain is DSGVTQTPKHLITATGQRVTLRCSPRSGDLSVYWYQQSLDQGLQFLIQYYNGEERAKGNILERFSAQQFPDLHSELNLSSLELGDSALYFCASSALTGTGELFFGEGSRLTVL.

CDR3 sequence (DNA): TGTGCCAGTAGTATAGAGTGGGGGGAGAGTTTCCAGCCCCAGCATTTT. Its protein is CASSIEWGESFQPQHF. The chain employs TRBV19 and TRBJ1-5; the D gene is possibly TRBD1 (5 bases). Trimming took 0 bases from V and 7 from J, leaving 16 bases between them. The CDR3 loop spans 16 amino acids. Germline V lookup: CDR1 LNHDA, CDR2 SQIVND (reference sequence). The whole variable domain, filled in from reference TRBV19 and TRBJ1-5, reads DGGITQSPKYLFRKEGQNVTLSCEQNLNHDAMYWYRQDPGQGLRLIYYSQIVNDFQKGDIAEGYSVSREKKESFPLTVTSAQKNPTAFYLCASSIEWGESFQPQHFGDGTRLSIL.

This clone has just a few counts. The chain joins TRBV9 to TRBJ2-1, with 12 bases identical to TRBD2. The germline V gene encodes CDR1 SGDLS and CDR2 YYNGEE. The CDR3 covers 15 residues. V trimming: 4 bases; J trimming: 8 bases; junction bases outside the gene matches: 7. The CDR3 DNA follows: TGTGCCAGCAGCCGACTAGCGGGAGCTCGAGATGAGCAGTTCTTC. Residues: CASSRLAGARDEQFF.

DNA of the CDR3: TGTGCCAGCAGCTTAGAGGGGGCGATTTATAATTCACCCCTCCACTTT. Residues: CASSLEGAIYNSPLHF. The chain combines TRBV7-2 with TRBJ1-6; 7 bases are shared with TRBD1. Germline V CDR1 and CDR2: SGHTA, FQGNSA. The ends lost 1 base at V and 4 bases at J; junction bases unmatched: 4. The CDR3 is made up of 16 amino acids.

Only a few counts were recorded for this clone. The chain combines TRBV7-9 with TRBJ1-4; a possible D gene is TRBD1 (5 bases). Germline assignment: CDR1 SEHNR and CDR2 FQNEAQ (reference sequence). The V end was cut by 6 bases, the J end by 0 bases, with 8 bases between. The CDR3 runs to 14 residues. CDR3 in amino acids: CASRKQATNEKLFF. CDR3 sequence (DNA): TGTGCCAGCAGGAAACAGGCAACTAATGAAAAACTGTTTTTT.

V gene TRBV6-6 combines with J gene TRBJ2-5; D might be TRBD1 (6 bases). The J call may be wrong; the DNA end is better matched by TRBJ2-7. The germline gives CDR1 MNHNY, CDR2 SVGAGI (reference sequence). The CDR3 loop spans 13 amino acids. The CDR3 DNA reads TGTGCCAGCAGTTACGGCAGGGGCTACGAGCAGTACTTC. Encoded protein: CASSYGRGYEQYF.

This clone appeared a few times. This rearrangement joins TRBV19 to TRBJ1-2, with 7 bases lining up with TRBD1. CDR1 and CDR2 from the germline V gene are LNHDA and SQIVND (reference sequence). The CDR3 is 14 amino acids. With V trimmed by 4 bases and J by 3 bases, 5 bases remained unmatched. CDR3 nucleotides: TGTGCCAGTAGTACCCGACAGGGCGACTATGGCTACACCTTC. Its protein product is CASSTRQGDYGYTF.

This clone was observed a few times. J is TRBJ2-1 and V is TRBV5-1; the D gene is possibly TRBD2 (6 bases). CDR1 and CDR2 (germline): SGHRS, YFSETQ. Trimming pared 1 base from V and 6 bases from J, leaving 14 bases between. The CDR3 runs to 15 residues. CDR3 protein: CASSLSIGGVNEQFF. The CDR3 region has the DNA TGCGCCAGCAGCTTGTCTATCGGGGGAGTCAATGAGCAGTTCTTC.

To note about this clone: The sample contains more than one DNA sequence encoding this CDR3. The chain uses TRBV4-1 and TRBJ2-2, with 7 bases aligning to TRBD1. Unmatched junction bases numbered 3, after V lost 4 bases and J lost 1 base. The CDR3 totals 15 residues. The germline gives CDR1 MGHRA, CDR2 YSYEKL. The CDR3 coding sequence is TGCGCCAGCAGCCTCCGGGACAGGAACACCGGGGAGCTGTTTTTT. This sequence encodes CASSLRDRNTGELFF.

This clone was detected only a few times. The V gene is TRBV6-5, the J gene TRBJ2-1, with 10 bases lining up with TRBD1. In germline, CDR1 is MNHEY, CDR2 SVGAGI. The CDR3 covers 14 residues. V lost 1 base and J lost 9; bases outside the gene matches: 3. The CDR3 region is CASSYWTGGVEQFF. CDR3 DNA sequence: TGTGCCAGCAGTTACTGGACAGGGGGAGTTGAGCAGTTCTTC.

The chain uses TRBV5-1 and TRBJ2-5, with a tentative D call TRBD1 (5 bases). The V and J ends lost 4 bases and 1 base respectively, with 8 bases between them. Germline V gene sequence: CDR1 SGHRS, CDR2 YFSETQ. The CDR3 spans 13 residues. CDR3 bases: TGCGCCAGCAGCAAGGGGTCCCAAGAGACCCAGTACTTC. It specifies CASSKGSQETQYF.

This clone was seen a few times. The genes are TRBV25-1 and TRBJ1-1; D uncertain. Germline V gene sequence: CDR1 MGHDK, CDR2 SYGVNS. Trimming took 6 bases from V and 0 from J, leaving 8 bases between them. There are 13 residues in the CDR3. CDR3 coding DNA: TGTGCCAGCAGCACTAAAGTGAACACTGAAGCTTTCTTT. It encodes CASSTKVNTEAFF.

The chain uses TRBV4-1 and TRBJ2-2; a possible D gene is TRBD2 (6 bases). The CDR3 is 15 amino acids. CDR1 and CDR2 from the germline V gene are MGHRA and YSYEKL. Trimming cost V 3 bases and J 6 bases, with 14 bases left between them. The CDR3 coding sequence is TGCGCCAGCAGCCAGCGGGACCCCAGCCCCGGGGAGCTGTTTTTT. Its translation: CASSQRDPSPGELFF.